The next 27 T cell receptor beta chains were all read from a single sample in a study of response to subunit inactivated influenza vaccine. TCRdb re-called the RT-PCR reads with MiXCR, one entry per CDR3 protein. The table includes about 650,000 distinct CDR3 sequences, approximately 15% detected once. Sequences were derived from PBMCs from blood, sampled approximately 13 days after vaccination. These receptor sequences come from a man over 45 who received an inactivated influenza vaccine.

This clonotype was observed a few times. V is TRBV20-1 and J is TRBJ1-2, with D perhaps matching TRBD1 (6 bases). The germline CDR1 and CDR2 sequences are DFQATT and SNEGSKA (reference sequence). The CDR3 length is 12 residues. The CDR3 reads CSPKGGNYGYTF. CDR3 bases: TGCAGCCCTAAGGGGGGGAACTATGGCTACACCTTC.

The rearrangement uses TRBV4-3 and TRBJ1-1; TRBD1 matches at 12 bases. V shed 0 bases, J shed 3 bases, and the junction held 5 bases outside the gene matches. CDR3 length: 17 amino acids. Germline assignment: CDR1 LGHNA and CDR2 YSLEER. The CDR3 is CASSQDGDRGLDTEAFF. The DNA of the CDR3 is TGCGCCAGCAGCCAAGATGGGGACAGGGGGCTAGACACTGAAGCTTTCTTT.

This clonotype was detected only a few times. The rearrangement joins TRBV7-9 to TRBJ1-1; no firm D call. Germline assignment: CDR1 SEHNR and CDR2 FQNEAQ (reference sequence). The CDR3 runs 11 residues. Trimming took off 8 bases at V and 3 bases at J, with 7 bases between the two ends. For the CDR3, the DNA is TGTGCCAGCGGTCGGGACACTGAAGCTTTCTTT. It is translated as CASGRDTEAFF.

This clonotype has at least ten counts. The chain carries TRBV14 and TRBJ2-1, with D perhaps matching TRBD2 (7 bases). Trimming removed 1 base at V and 7 bases at J, with 14 bases between. This CDR3 is built from 15 residues. In germline, CDR1 is SGHDN, CDR2 FVKESK. CDR3 amino acids: CASSQVGGAGNEQFF. The CDR3 region has the DNA TGTGCCAGCAGCCAAGTAGGGGGGGCAGGTAATGAGCAGTTCTTC.

V is TRBV3-1 and J is TRBJ2-7; a possible D gene is TRBD2 (6 bases). V lost 1 base to trimming and J lost 2 bases, with 12 bases between them. Germline-derived CDR1 and CDR2 are LGHDT and YNNKEL (reference sequence). The CDR3 is made up of 15 amino acids. Here the CDR3 DNA reads TGTGCCAGCAGCCAAGCCGGGACTGCTGCCTACGAGCAGTACTTC. The encoded protein is CASSQAGTAAYEQYF.

This clonotype showed up many times. This chain joins TRBV6-1 and TRBJ2-1, with TRBD2 identical over 8 bases. CDR1 and CDR2 from the germline V gene are MNHNS and SASEGT. Losses at the gene ends were 6 bases for V and 2 bases for J; bases not matched to a gene: 6. This CDR3 is 15 amino acids long. DNA of the CDR3: TGTGCCAGCAGACCCAGCGGGAGTGCCTACAATGAGCAGTTCTTC. Residues: CASRPSGSAYNEQFF.

The chain employs TRBV6-5 and TRBJ2-5; the D is unclear. The V end lost 0 bases, the J end lost 1 base, and 9 bases lay between the germline ends. Germline CDR1 reads MNHEY; CDR2 reads SVGAGI. The length of the CDR3 is 15 residues. CDR3 loop: CASSYSSTPQETQYF. CDR3 in DNA: TGTGCCAGCAGTTACTCGAGTACACCCCAAGAGACCCAGTACTTC.

Only a few counts were recorded for this clonotype. The chain links TRBV5-1 to TRBJ2-7; 9 positions match TRBD2. In germline, CDR1 is SGHRS, CDR2 YFSETQ. The V segment lost 5 bases and the J segment 6 bases; nucleotides outside the gene matches: 9. The CDR3 length is 14 residues. DNA for the CDR3: TGCGCCAGCAGAAAGCGGGGGGCTTCCGGCGAGCAGTACTTC. Protein product: CASRKRGASGEQYF. The full variable domain, its missing parts supplied by reference TRBV5-1 and TRBJ2-7, is KAGVTQTPRYLIKTRGQQVTLSCSPISGHRSVSWYQQTPGQGLQFLFEYFSETQRNKGNFPGRFSGRQFSNSRSEMNVSTLELGDSALYLCASRKRGASGEQYFGPGTRLTVT.

This clonotype appeared many times. DNA for the CDR3: TGTGCCAGCAGGAAGACAGGGCTCGCGAACACCGGGGAGCTGTTTTTT. Translated, it gives CASRKTGLANTGELFF. The chain joins TRBV2 to TRBJ2-2, with 7 bases aligning to TRBD1. This CDR3 comprises 16 residues. Germline V gene lookup returns CDR1 SNHLY and CDR2 FYNNEI. With 6 bases clipped from V and 0 bases from J, the junction kept 7 bases outside the gene matches.

This clonotype has more than one count but fewer than ten. The chain joins TRBV29-1 to TRBJ1-1; no reliable D call. Trimming pared 4 bases from V and 4 bases from J, leaving 10 bases between. CDR1 is SQVTM and CDR2 is ANQGSEA in the germline V gene. This CDR3 contains 12 residues. CDR3: CSVVDPGTEAFF. CDR3 coding DNA: TGCAGCGTTGTTGACCCTGGCACTGAAGCTTTCTTT. Complete variable domain (other parts from reference TRBV29-1 and TRBJ1-1): SAVISQKPSRDICQRGTSLTIQCQVDSQVTMMFWYRQQPGQSLTLIATANQGSEATYESGFVIDKFPISRPNLTFSTLTVSNMSPEDSSIYLCSVVDPGTEAFFGQGTRLTVV.

The chain carries TRBV4-3 and TRBJ2-7, with 7 bases identical to TRBD1. V shed 0 bases, J shed 1 base, and the junction held 3 bases outside the gene matches. The CDR3 has 15 amino acids. The V gene's germline CDR1 is LGHNA and CDR2 YSLEER. The CDR3 coding sequence is TGCGCCAGCAGCCAAGAAGACAGGGTGTCCTACGAGCAGTACTTC. The encoded protein is CASSQEDRVSYEQYF.

The table lists this clonotype with a few counts. The chain carries TRBV6-6 and TRBJ2-1; no reliable D call. V lost 2 bases and J 4 bases, leaving 3 bases between the germline ends. The CDR3 is 12 amino acids. Germline CDR1 is MNHNY and CDR2 is SVGAGI (reference sequence). CDR3 in DNA: TGTGCCAGCAGTTACCTGTACAATGAGCAGTTCTTC. The encoded protein is CASSYLYNEQFF.

The table lists this clonotype with a few counts. The chain is built from TRBV10-3 and TRBJ1-2; a weak D match, TRBD1 (5 bases). This CDR3 contains 14 residues. Per germline, CDR1 ENHRY and CDR2 SYGVKD. V lost 4 bases to trimming and J lost 2 bases, with 11 bases between them. The CDR3 region has the DNA TGTGCCATCAGTGCGGCCAGGGAGAACTATGGCTACACCTTC. It is translated as CAISAARENYGYTF.

This clonotype was counted only a few times. The rearrangement joins TRBV5-1 to TRBJ1-1, with 8 bases aligning to TRBD1. CDR3 size: 16 residues. After removal of 4 bases from V and 1 base from J, the junction contained 9 bases not matched to a gene. CDR1 and CDR2 from the germline V gene are SGHRS and YFSETQ. CDR3 nucleotides: TGCGCCAGCAGCACCGTTTACAGGGGGAAGAACACTGAAGCTTTCTTT. It encodes CASSTVYRGKNTEAFF.

J is TRBJ2-3 and V is TRBV12-3 or TRBV12-4; 10 bases line up with TRBD1. V lost 5 bases to trimming and J lost 7 bases; unmatched junction nucleotides: 6. The CDR3 runs to 14 residues. CDR3 DNA sequence: TGTGCCAGCAGTGACAGGGGGCATGGAAATACGCAGTATTTT. Translated, it gives CASSDRGHGNTQYF.

This chain uses TRBV12-3 or TRBV12-4 with TRBJ1-1; D remains unclear. The germline V and J ends were trimmed by 2 bases and 7 bases, with 8 bases remaining between them. The CDR3 runs 12 residues. The CDR3 coding sequence is TGTGCCAGCAGTTTACGCGGGGTTGAAGCTTTCTTT. Translation gives CASSLRGVEAFF.

This clonotype was counted between two and nine times. The chain is built from TRBV25-1 and TRBJ2-7; D is uncertain. Germline values: CDR1 MGHDK, CDR2 SYGVNS. Trimming cost V 4 bases and J 2 bases, with 15 bases left between them. This CDR3 contains 15 residues. The CDR3: CASSVRRSGTYEQYF. The CDR3 nucleotides read TGTGCCAGCAGTGTTCGAAGGAGTGGGACCTACGAGCAGTACTTC.

Many counts were recorded for this clonotype. The chain uses TRBV5-1 and TRBJ1-5; D is unclear. This CDR3 contains 15 residues. V lost 0 bases and J lost 4, with 11 bases in between. Per the germline V gene, CDR1 is SGHRS and CDR2 is YFSETQ. The CDR3 sequence is CASSLGVDVNQPQHF. The CDR3 region has the DNA TGCGCCAGCAGCTTGGGCGTGGACGTTAATCAGCCCCAGCATTTT.

This clonotype was found a few times. This rearrangement joins TRBV20-1 to TRBJ2-1, with 15 bases lining up with TRBD2. Per the germline V gene, CDR1 is DFQATT and CDR2 is SNEGSKA (reference sequence). This CDR3 is 17 amino acids long. J gave up 4 bases and V 6 bases, and 10 bases lay outside the gene matches. CDR3 protein: CSADGGTSGRKYNEQFF. The CDR3 region has the DNA TGCAGTGCCGATGGGGGGACTAGCGGGAGGAAGTACAATGAGCAGTTCTTC.

This clonotype was seen a few times. The chain couples TRBV7-9 to TRBJ2-7; D not resolved. V was pared by 5 bases and J by 3 bases, with 11 bases between. The CDR3 has 13 amino acids. The germline V gene has CDR1 SEHNR and CDR2 FQNEAQ (reference sequence). Written as DNA, the CDR3 is TGTGCCAGCAGCCCAGCTCCCCACTACGAGCAGTACTTC. It yields the protein CASSPAPHYEQYF.

The V call is TRBV27, the J call TRBJ1-6, with D maybe TRBD1 (5 bases). Trimming removed 5 bases at V and 9 bases at J, with 11 bases between. The CDR3 consists of 13 residues. CDR1 and CDR2 (germline): MNHEY, SMNVEV (reference sequence). This CDR3 is CASSARGSSPLHF. CDR3 in DNA: TGTGCCAGCAGTGCCCGGGGGAGTTCACCCCTCCACTTT.

This chain joins TRBV30 and TRBJ2-7, with D uncertain. The V end was cut by 1 base, the J end by 0 bases, with 19 bases between. The CDR3 spans 17 residues. Per the germline V gene, CDR1 is GTSNPN and CDR2 is SVGIG (reference sequence). In nucleotides, the CDR3 is TGTGCCTGGAGTGATTGGGTGATAGGGATCCCCTCCTACGAGCAGTACTTC. This translates into CAWSDWVIGIPSYEQYF. Combining the CDR3 with reference TRBV30 and TRBJ2-7 gives the whole variable domain SQTIHQWPATLVQPVGSPLSLECTVEGTSNPNLYWYRQAAGRGLQLLFYSVGIGQISSEVPQNLSASRPQDRQFILSSKKLLLSDSGFYLCAWSDWVIGIPSYEQYFGPGTRLTVT.

This clonotype was counted a few times. The V call is TRBV28, the J call TRBJ1-1; D unresolved. The CDR3 has 14 amino acids. V shed 6 bases and J shed 3 bases, with 14 bases lying between them. Per the germline V gene, CDR1 is MDHEN and CDR2 is SYDVKM. DNA for the CDR3: TGTGCCAGCAGCCCAATTGCGGGTTACACTGAAGCTTTCTTT. Residues: CASSPIAGYTEAFF.

This clonotype was detected a few times. This chain joins TRBV28 and TRBJ2-1; 11 bases match TRBD2. The CDR3 is 15 residues long. Per germline, CDR1 MDHEN and CDR2 SYDVKM. J gave up 7 bases and V 2 bases, and 4 bases lay outside the gene matches. The CDR3 nucleotides are TGTGCCAGCAGTTTACGCCTAGCGGGAGGTAATGAGCAGTTCTTC. Its translation: CASSLRLAGGNEQFF.

This clonotype has just a few counts. The chain couples TRBV4-1 to TRBJ2-7; 7 bases line up with TRBD1. The CDR3 sequence is 13 residues long. Germline V gives CDR1 MGHRA, CDR2 YSYEKL. Trimming at V came to 2 bases and at J to 4 bases, leaving 2 bases not matched to a gene. CDR3 sequence reads: CASSQWTGYEQYF. In DNA, the CDR3 is TGCGCCAGCAGCCAATGGACAGGTTACGAGCAGTACTTC.

This clonotype was observed a few times. The chain has TRBV7-3 and TRBJ2-1, with D perhaps matching TRBD1 (5 bases). The CDR3 contains 14 residues. V was trimmed by 3 bases and J by 7 bases, leaving 13 bases between them. Germline V gives CDR1 SGHTA, CDR2 FQGTGA. CDR3 in amino acids: CASSLSGAGNEQFF. The DNA of the CDR3 is TGTGCCAGCAGCTTGAGTGGGGCTGGTAATGAGCAGTTCTTC.

The chain recombines TRBV7-8 with TRBJ1-2; TRBD1 aligns across 10 bases. Germline V gene lookup returns CDR1 SGHVS and CDR2 FQNEAQ. CDR3 length: 16 residues. Germline trimming cut 5 bases from V and 5 bases from J; bases unmatched to any gene: 11. The CDR3 DNA is TGTGCCAGCAGCCTTAGGAGGACAGGGGGAGGATATGGCTACACCTTC. Protein: CASSLRRTGGGYGYTF.